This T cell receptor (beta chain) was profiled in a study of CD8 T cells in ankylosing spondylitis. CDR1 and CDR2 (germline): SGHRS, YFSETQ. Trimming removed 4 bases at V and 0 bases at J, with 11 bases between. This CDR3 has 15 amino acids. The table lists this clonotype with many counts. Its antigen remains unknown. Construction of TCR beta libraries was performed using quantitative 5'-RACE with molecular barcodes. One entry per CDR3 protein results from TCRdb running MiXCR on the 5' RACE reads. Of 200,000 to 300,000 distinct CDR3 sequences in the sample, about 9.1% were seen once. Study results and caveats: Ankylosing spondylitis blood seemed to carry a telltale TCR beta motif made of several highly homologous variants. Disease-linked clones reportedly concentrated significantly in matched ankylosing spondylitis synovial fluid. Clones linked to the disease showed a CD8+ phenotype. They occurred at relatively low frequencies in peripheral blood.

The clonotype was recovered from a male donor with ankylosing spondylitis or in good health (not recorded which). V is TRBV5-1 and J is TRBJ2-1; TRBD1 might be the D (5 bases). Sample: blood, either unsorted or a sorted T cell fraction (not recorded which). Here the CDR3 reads CASSQQTASYNEQFF. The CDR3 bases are TGCGCCAGCAGCCAACAGACAGCCTCCTACAATGAGCAGTTCTTC.